This T cell receptor beta chain was retrieved from a study of T cells after yellow fever vaccination. Regarding the study as a whole: Any FACS-sorted repertoire could hold abundant clonotypes that contaminate it from the bulk population.

By 5'RACE template switching, TCR cDNA was produced, with a universal primer site and UMIs added in the process. MiXCR was run by TCRdb on the 5' RACE reads, yielding one entry per CDR3 protein. Of approximately 300,000 distinct CDR3 sequences listed, 10% to 15% are singletons. There are a few counts of this clonotype. No antigen is known for it. V lost 5 bases to trimming and J lost 5 bases; unmatched junction nucleotides: 10. Per the germline V gene, CDR1 is LNHDA and CDR2 is SQIVND (reference sequence). This CDR3 is built from 15 residues. Sequenced here: CD4+ T cells sorted from PBMCs, sampled 45 days after the yellow fever booster vaccination. This receptor was taken from a man aged 25-45 years who received the YFV17D yellow fever vaccine. V gene TRBV19 combines with J gene TRBJ2-7, with 9 bases aligning to TRBD1. CDR3 residues: CASSRSGTGLDEQYF. The CDR3 DNA reads TGTGCCAGTAGTCGCTCCGGGACAGGGCTCGACGAGCAGTACTTC.